This TCR beta chain derives from a study of blood T cells in healthy people across ages. Regarding the study as a whole: Investigators treated diversity estimates from one million T cells as underestimates.

Donor samples were obtained from healthy Caucasian individuals from Russia, aged about 6 to 100. A second PCR, run for roughly 7 to 11 cycles, used a sample-barcoded 5' primer plus a J-beta primer mix. MiXCR, run by TCRdb on the 5' RACE reads, gives a single entry per CDR3 protein. The sample lists about 1,400,000 distinct CDR3 sequences; roughly 45% were seen once. The germline V gene has CDR1 LGHDT and CDR2 YNNKEL (reference sequence). Trimming removed 1 base from V and 1 base from J, with 4 bases in between. CDR3 length: 13 residues. Note on this clonotype: Its antigen remains unknown.

The TCR originated in a woman under 30 in good health. The chain joins TRBV3-1 to TRBJ1-1; D is unresolved. Sequencing input: blood. The DNA for the CDR3 is TGTGCCAGCAGCCAAGCTGCGAACACTGAAGCTTTCTTT. This gives the protein CASSQAANTEAFF.